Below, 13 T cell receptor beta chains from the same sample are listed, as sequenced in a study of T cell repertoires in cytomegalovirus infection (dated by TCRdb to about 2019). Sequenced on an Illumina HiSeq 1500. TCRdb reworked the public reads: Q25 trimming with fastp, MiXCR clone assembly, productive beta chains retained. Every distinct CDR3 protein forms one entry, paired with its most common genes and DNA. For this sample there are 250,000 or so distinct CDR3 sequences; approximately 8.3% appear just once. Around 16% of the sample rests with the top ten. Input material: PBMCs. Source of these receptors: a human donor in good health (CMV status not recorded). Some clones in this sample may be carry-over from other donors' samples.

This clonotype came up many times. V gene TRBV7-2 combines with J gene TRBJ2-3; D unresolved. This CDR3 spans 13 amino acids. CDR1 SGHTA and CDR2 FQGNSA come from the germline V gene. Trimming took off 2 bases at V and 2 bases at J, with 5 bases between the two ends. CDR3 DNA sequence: TGTGCCAGCAGCTTACCAGACACAGATACGCAGTATTTT. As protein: CASSLPDTDTQYF.

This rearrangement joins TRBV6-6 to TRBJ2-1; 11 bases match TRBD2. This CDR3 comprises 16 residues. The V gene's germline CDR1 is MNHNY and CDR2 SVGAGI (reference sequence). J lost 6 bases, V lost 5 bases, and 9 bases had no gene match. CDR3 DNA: TGTGCCAGCAGTGGCAGACTAGCGGGACCAGGCAATGAGCAGTTCTTC. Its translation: CASSGRLAGPGNEQFF.

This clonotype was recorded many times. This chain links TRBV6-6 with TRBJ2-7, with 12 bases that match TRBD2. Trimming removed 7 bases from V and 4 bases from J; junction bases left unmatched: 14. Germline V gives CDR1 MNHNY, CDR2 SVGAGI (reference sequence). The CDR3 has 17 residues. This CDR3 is CASTPMAPLAGGYEQYF. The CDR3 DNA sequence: TGTGCCAGCACCCCTATGGCCCCTCTAGCGGGAGGGTACGAGCAGTACTTC.

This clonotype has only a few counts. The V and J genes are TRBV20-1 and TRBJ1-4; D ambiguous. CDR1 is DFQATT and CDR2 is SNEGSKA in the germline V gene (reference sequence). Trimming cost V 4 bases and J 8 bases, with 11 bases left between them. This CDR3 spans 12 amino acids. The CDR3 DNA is TGCAGTGCTAAAGGGTCGAGAGAAAAACTGTTTTTT. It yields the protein CSAKGSREKLFF.

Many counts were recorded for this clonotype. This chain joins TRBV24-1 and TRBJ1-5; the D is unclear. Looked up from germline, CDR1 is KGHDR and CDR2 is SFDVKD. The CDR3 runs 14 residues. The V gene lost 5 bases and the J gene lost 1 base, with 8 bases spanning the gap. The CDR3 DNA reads TGTGCCACCAGTGCAGCGGGGAGCAATCAGCCCCAGCATTTT. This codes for CATSAAGSNQPQHF.

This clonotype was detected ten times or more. Here the CDR3 reads CSARVPGTAAEKLFF. The CDR3 DNA reads as TGCAGTGCTAGAGTGCCCGGGACGGCAGCAGAAAAACTGTTTTTT. The chain combines TRBV20-1 with TRBJ1-4; weak D call: TRBD1 (5 bases). V lost 1 base and J lost 8, with 17 bases in between. This CDR3 has 15 residues. Germline V gives CDR1 DFQATT, CDR2 SNEGSKA (reference sequence).

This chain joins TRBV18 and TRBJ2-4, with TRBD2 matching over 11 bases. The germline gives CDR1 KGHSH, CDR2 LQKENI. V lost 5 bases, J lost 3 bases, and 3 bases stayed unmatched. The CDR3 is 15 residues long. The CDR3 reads CASSAGLAGKNIQYF. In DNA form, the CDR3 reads TGTGCCAGCTCAGCCGGACTAGCGGGCAAAAACATTCAGTACTTC.

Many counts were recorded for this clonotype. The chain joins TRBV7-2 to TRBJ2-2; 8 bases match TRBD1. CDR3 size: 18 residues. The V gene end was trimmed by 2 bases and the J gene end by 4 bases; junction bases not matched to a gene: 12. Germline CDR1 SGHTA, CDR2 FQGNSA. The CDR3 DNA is TGTGCCAGCAGCTTATACCTTTTGGGACAGGAGCTCACCGGGGAGCTGTTTTTT. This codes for CASSLYLLGQELTGELFF. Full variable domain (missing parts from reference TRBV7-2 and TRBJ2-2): GAGVSQSPSNKVTEKGKDVELRCDPISGHTALYWYRQSLGQGLEFLIYFQGNSAPDKSGLPSDRFSAERTGGSVSTLTIQRTQQEDSAVYLCASSLYLLGQELTGELFFGEGSRLTVL.

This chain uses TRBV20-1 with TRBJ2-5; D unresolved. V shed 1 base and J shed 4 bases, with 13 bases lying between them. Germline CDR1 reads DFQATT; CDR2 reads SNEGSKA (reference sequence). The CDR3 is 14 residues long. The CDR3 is CSARGGLVVETQYF. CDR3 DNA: TGCAGTGCTAGAGGTGGGCTAGTGGTAGAGACCCAGTACTTC.

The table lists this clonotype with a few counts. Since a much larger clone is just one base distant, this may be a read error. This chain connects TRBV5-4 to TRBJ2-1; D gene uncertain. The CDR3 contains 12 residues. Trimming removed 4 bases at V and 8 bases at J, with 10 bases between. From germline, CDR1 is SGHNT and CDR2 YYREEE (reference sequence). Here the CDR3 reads CASSPAMDEQFF. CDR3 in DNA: TGTGCCAGCAGCCCGGCTATGGATGAGCAGTTCTTC.

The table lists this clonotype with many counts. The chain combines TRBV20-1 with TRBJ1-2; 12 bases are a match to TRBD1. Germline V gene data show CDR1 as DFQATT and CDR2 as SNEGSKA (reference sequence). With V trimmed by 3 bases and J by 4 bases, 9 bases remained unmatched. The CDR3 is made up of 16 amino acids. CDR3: CSARGTGGSRGYGYTF. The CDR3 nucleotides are TGCAGTGCTAGGGGGACAGGGGGCAGCAGGGGCTATGGCTACACCTTC.

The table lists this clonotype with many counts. CDR3 DNA: TGTGCCAGCAGATCGACAGGGGTCTCGTACACTGAAGCTTTCTTT. This encodes CASRSTGVSYTEAFF. This chain links TRBV7-8 with TRBJ1-1; TRBD1 agrees at 8 bases. V shed 6 bases and J 3 bases; nucleotides not matched to a gene: 9. The CDR3 contains 15 residues. From germline, CDR1 is SGHVS and CDR2 FQNEAQ.

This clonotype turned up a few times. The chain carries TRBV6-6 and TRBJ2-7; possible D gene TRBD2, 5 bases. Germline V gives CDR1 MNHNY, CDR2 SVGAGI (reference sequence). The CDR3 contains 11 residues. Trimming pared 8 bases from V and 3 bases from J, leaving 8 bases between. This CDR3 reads CASGGFYEQYF. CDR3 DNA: TGTGCCAGCGGCGGGTTCTACGAGCAGTACTTC.